This entry describes one T cell receptor beta chain. The entry originates in a study of memory CD4+ T cells and cytomegalovirus serostatus. CDR3 length: 14 amino acids. Per germline, CDR1 MNHEY and CDR2 SVGAGI. V dropped 2 bases and J dropped 8 bases, with 12 bases sitting between them. The sort gate was single viable CD3+CD4+CD8-CD45RO+ cells for memory CD4+ T cells. Sequencing used immunoSEQ multiplex PCR; TCRdb keeps in-frame clones, though not all of them. This sample has about 56,000 clones, with about 70% found just once. The chain recombines TRBV6-5 with TRBJ1-4, with D perhaps TRBD1 (5 bases). Source material: memory CD4+ T cells from blood. The TCR sequence derives from an adult in good health and CMV-seropositive. CDR3 coding DNA: TGTGCCAGCAGTTACGACGGGGCGCAGGAAAAACTGTTTTTT. Its protein is CASSYDGAQEKLFF.